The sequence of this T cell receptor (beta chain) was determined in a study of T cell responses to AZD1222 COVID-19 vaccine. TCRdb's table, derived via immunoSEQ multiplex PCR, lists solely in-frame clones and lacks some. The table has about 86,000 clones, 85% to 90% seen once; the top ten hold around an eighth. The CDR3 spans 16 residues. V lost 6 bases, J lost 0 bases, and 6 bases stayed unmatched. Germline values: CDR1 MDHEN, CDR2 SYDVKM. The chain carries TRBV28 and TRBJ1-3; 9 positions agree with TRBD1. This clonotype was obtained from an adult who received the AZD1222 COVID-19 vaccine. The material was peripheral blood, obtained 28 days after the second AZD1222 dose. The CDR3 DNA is TGTGCCAGCAGCCCGACAGGGGGTGTCTCTGGAAACACCATATATTTT. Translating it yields CASSPTGGVSGNTIYF. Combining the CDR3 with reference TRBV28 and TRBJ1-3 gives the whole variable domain DVKVTQSSRYLVKRTGEKVFLECVQDMDHENMFWYRQDPGLGLRLIYFSYDVKMKEKGDIPEGYSVSREKKERFSLILESASTNQTSMYLCASSPTGGVSGNTIYFGEGSWLTVV.